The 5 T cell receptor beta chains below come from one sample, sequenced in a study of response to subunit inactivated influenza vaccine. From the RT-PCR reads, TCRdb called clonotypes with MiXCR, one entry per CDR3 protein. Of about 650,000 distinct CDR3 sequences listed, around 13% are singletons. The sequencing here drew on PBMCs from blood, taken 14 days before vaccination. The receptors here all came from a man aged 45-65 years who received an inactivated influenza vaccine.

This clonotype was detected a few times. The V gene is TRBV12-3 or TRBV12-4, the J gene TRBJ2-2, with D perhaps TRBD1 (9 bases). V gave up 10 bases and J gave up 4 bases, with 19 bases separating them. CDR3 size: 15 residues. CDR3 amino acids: CAIRGGTGSTGELFF. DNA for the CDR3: TGTGCCATCCGGGGGGGGACAGGGAGCACCGGGGAGCTGTTTTTT.

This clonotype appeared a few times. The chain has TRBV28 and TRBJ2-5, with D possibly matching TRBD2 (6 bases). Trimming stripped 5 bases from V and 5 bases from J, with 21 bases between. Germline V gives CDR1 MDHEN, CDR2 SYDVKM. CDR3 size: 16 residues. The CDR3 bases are TGTGCCAGCAGTCCCGGGGTGGCGGGACTGAGGGAGACCCAGTACTTC. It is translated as CASSPGVAGLRETQYF.

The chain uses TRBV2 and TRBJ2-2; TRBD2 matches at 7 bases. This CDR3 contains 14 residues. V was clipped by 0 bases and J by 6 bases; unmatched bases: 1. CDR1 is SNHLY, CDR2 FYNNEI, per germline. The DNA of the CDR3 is TGTGCCAGCAGTGAAGCGGGAGGGTCCGGGGAGCTGTTTTTT. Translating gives CASSEAGGSGELFF.

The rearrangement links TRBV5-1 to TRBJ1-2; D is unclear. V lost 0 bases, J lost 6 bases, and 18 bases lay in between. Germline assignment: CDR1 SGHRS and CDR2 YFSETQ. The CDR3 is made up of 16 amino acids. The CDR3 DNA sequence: TGCGCCAGCAGCTTGGTCGCGGGCCGCGAAAATGATGGCTACACCTTC. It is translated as CASSLVAGRENDGYTF.

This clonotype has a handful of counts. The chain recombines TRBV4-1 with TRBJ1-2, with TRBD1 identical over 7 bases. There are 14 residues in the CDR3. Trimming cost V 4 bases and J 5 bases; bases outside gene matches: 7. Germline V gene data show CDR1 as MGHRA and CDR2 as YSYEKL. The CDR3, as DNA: TGCGCCAGCAGCCCCGGGACAGTTGGGTATGGCTACACCTTC. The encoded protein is CASSPGTVGYGYTF.